The 20 T cell receptor beta chains below all came from one sample that was sequenced in a study of OX40 agonist ivuxolimab in advanced cancers. This table comes from immunoSEQ multiplex PCR, and its TCRdb copy is limited to in-frame clones, with some not included. This sample has about 62,000 clones; around 88% occur once, and the top ten carry 0.76%. The sequencing here drew on CD4+ or CD8+ T cells sorted from blood, taken in a trial of the OX40 agonist ivuxolimab. These receptors were collected from an adult with an advanced solid tumor such as melanoma, head and neck, liver or kidney cancer.

The V gene is TRBV5-1, the J gene TRBJ2-1; no clear D gene. The V and J ends lost 0 bases and 6 bases respectively, with 13 bases between them. The CDR3 loop spans 15 amino acids. CDR1 and CDR2 (germline): SGHRS, YFSETQ. CDR3 DNA sequence: TGCGCCAGCAGCTTGGACAGCCTTCTGGGCAATGAGCAGTTCTTC. It is translated as CASSLDSLLGNEQFF.

V gene TRBV23-1 combines with J gene TRBJ2-1; D not certain. TRBV23-1 is recorded as an ORF, its role being uncertain. The CDR3 is 14 residues long. Trimming pared 0 bases from V and 4 bases from J, leaving 7 bases between. The CDR3 here is CASSQSQEYNEQFF. The CDR3 DNA is TGCGCCAGCAGTCAATCACAAGAGTACAATGAGCAGTTCTTC.

This chain joins TRBV14 and TRBJ2-1; TRBD1 aligns across 8 bases. The CDR3 covers 15 residues. V was pared by 4 bases and J by 1 base, with 3 bases of the junction left unmatched. CDR1 and CDR2 from the germline V gene are SGHDN and FVKESK. CDR3: CASSLRTGSYNEQFF. For the CDR3, the DNA is TGTGCCAGCAGCCTACGGACAGGGTCCTACAATGAGCAGTTCTTC.

The chain has TRBV5-1 and TRBJ2-2; 9 bases fit TRBD2. With 2 bases clipped from V and 1 base from J, the junction kept 0 bases outside the gene matches. The CDR3 covers 15 residues. Germline CDR1 reads SGHRS; CDR2 reads YFSETQ. The CDR3 sequence is CASSLAGGNTGELFF. In DNA, the CDR3 is TGCGCCAGCAGCTTAGCGGGAGGGAACACCGGGGAGCTGTTTTTT.

This clone was counted once. The genes are TRBV30 and TRBJ1-1, with D uncertain. V lost 2 bases and J lost 1, with 11 bases in between. The CDR3 runs 14 residues. CDR1 is GTSNPN, CDR2 SVGIG, per germline (reference sequence). The CDR3 nucleotides are TGTGCCTGGAGTCGGATAACTTCGAACACTGAAGCTTTCTTT. Its translation: CAWSRITSNTEAFF.

The chain employs TRBV10-1 and TRBJ2-2; TRBD1 matches 8 bases. CDR3 length equals 15 residues. J lost 4 bases, V lost 4 bases, and 5 bases had no gene match. CDR1 is WNHNN, CDR2 SYGVQD, per germline (reference sequence). CDR3 amino acids: CASSGQGAGTGELFF. The CDR3, as DNA: TGCGCCAGCAGTGGGCAGGGGGCAGGCACCGGGGAGCTGTTTTTT.

The chain uses TRBV6-5 and TRBJ1-1; D is unresolved. The CDR3 has 14 residues. V gave up 0 bases and J gave up 1 base, with 6 bases separating them. Germline V gene sequence: CDR1 MNHEY, CDR2 SVGAGI. The CDR3 DNA sequence: TGTGCCAGCAGTTACTCGACCGGGAACACTGAAGCTTTCTTT. It encodes CASSYSTGNTEAFF.

V usage is TRBV6-6 and J usage is TRBJ2-3, with D perhaps TRBD1 (6 bases). CDR1 MNHNY and CDR2 SVGAGI come from the germline V gene (reference sequence). The CDR3 consists of 15 residues. V was clipped by 8 bases and J by 2 bases, with 17 bases between them. The CDR3 nucleotides read TGTGCCAGCTACACGCCGACAGGAAACACAGATACGCAGTATTTT. Translation: CASYTPTGNTDTQYF.

This sequence joins TRBV28 and TRBJ1-2; 7 bases map to TRBD1. Germline-derived CDR1 and CDR2 are MDHEN and SYDVKM. V lost 5 bases and J lost 0; bases outside the gene matches: 3. The length of the CDR3 is 14 residues. The CDR3 DNA reads TGTGCCAGCAGTCCTGACAGGGCTAACTATGGCTACACCTTC. Amino acid sequence: CASSPDRANYGYTF.

For this clone: The sample contains more than one DNA sequence encoding this CDR3. The chain uses TRBV5-1 and TRBJ1-1, with a tentative D call TRBD1 (5 bases). V was clipped by 1 base and J by 2 bases, with 6 bases between them. Germline CDR1 and CDR2: SGHRS and YFSETQ. This CDR3 is 13 amino acids long. The CDR3 protein is CASSLTGNTEAFF. The CDR3 DNA reads as TGCGCCAGCAGCTTGACAGGAAACACTGAAGCTTTCTTT. The full variable domain, in which reference TRBV5-1 and TRBJ1-1 provide the parts outside the CDR3, is KAGVTQTPRYLIKTRGQQVTLSCSPISGHRSVSWYQQTPGQGLQFLFEYFSETQRNKGNFPGRFSGRQFSNSRSEMNVSTLELGDSALYLCASSLTGNTEAFFGQGTRLTVV.

The chain couples TRBV30 to TRBJ1-4; TRBD1 matches 8 bases. The CDR3 is made up of 17 amino acids. The germline gives CDR1 GTSNPN, CDR2 SVGIG (reference sequence). After removal of 1 base from V and 6 bases from J, the junction contained 13 bases not matched to a gene. The CDR3 DNA reads TGTGCCTGGAGTGCTGTGGGCGCAGGGGGCGCTTATGAAAAACTGTTTTTT. This gives the protein CAWSAVGAGGAYEKLFF.

The chain is built from TRBV7-9 and TRBJ1-5; possibly TRBD1 for D (5 bases). Germline CDR1 and CDR2: SEHNR and FQNEAQ (reference sequence). Trimming cost V 2 bases and J 0 bases, with 5 bases left between them. The CDR3 runs 14 residues. For the CDR3, the DNA is TGTGCCAGCAGCTTAACAGGTAGCAATCAGCCCCAGCATTTT. Translated, it gives CASSLTGSNQPQHF. Based on the CDR3 plus reference TRBV7-9 and TRBJ1-5, the full variable domain is DTGVSQNPRHKITKRGQNVTFRCDPISEHNRLYWYRQTLGQGPEFLTYFQNEAQLEKSRLLSDRFSAERPKGSFSTLEIQRTEQGDSAMYLCASSLTGSNQPQHFGDGTRLSIL.

This chain's CDR3 is CASSVRGANTGELFF. The CDR3 DNA reads TGTGCCAGCAGTGTCAGGGGCGCGAACACCGGGGAGCTGTTTTTT. The chain joins TRBV2 to TRBJ2-2, with D possibly being TRBD1 (6 bases). This CDR3 has 15 residues. V was pared by 4 bases and J by 0 bases, with 9 bases between. Germline V gene sequence: CDR1 SNHLY, CDR2 FYNNEI.

The V gene is TRBV11-3, the J gene TRBJ2-2; 7 nucleotides agree with TRBD1. With V trimmed by 5 bases and J by 4 bases, 7 bases remained unmatched. The germline V gene has CDR1 SGHNT and CDR2 YENEEA. CDR3 length: 15 amino acids. The DNA of the CDR3 is TGTGCCAGCAGCCCACAGGGGCAGTCCACCGGGGAGCTGTTTTTT. It yields the protein CASSPQGQSTGELFF.

The rearrangement uses TRBV5-1 and TRBJ2-3; D possibly corresponds to TRBD1 (7 bases). Trimming pared 4 bases from V and 5 bases from J, leaving 14 bases between. The CDR3 loop spans 14 amino acids. CDR1 and CDR2 from the germline V gene are SGHRS and YFSETQ. The DNA of the CDR3 is TGCGCCAGCAGCCCCGGGCAGGGGGGAGATACGCAGTATTTT. Amino acid sequence: CASSPGQGGDTQYF.

The chain joins TRBV5-4 to TRBJ2-7; 11 bases are a match to TRBD2. V was pared by 4 bases and J by 2 bases, with 5 bases of the junction left unmatched. The CDR3 contains 15 residues. The germline CDR1 and CDR2 sequences are SGHNT and YYREEE (reference sequence). This CDR3 is CASSVELAGAYEQYF. Here the CDR3 DNA reads TGTGCCAGCAGCGTTGAACTAGCGGGGGCCTACGAGCAGTACTTC.

This clone appeared a single time. The CDR3 reads CASSPHVINEKLFF. As DNA, the CDR3 is TGTGCCAGCTCGCCTCACGTGATTAATGAAAAACTGTTTTTT. The J gene is TRBJ1-4, the V gene TRBV18; D unresolved. The CDR3 is made up of 14 amino acids. Germline loops: CDR1 KGHSH, CDR2 LQKENI. The V and J ends lost 6 bases and 4 bases respectively, with 12 bases between them.

This clone has a handful of counts. The V and J genes are TRBV27 and TRBJ1-4; 12 nucleotides line up with TRBD1. V was clipped by 4 bases and J by 10 bases; unmatched bases: 7. Germline V gives CDR1 MNHEY, CDR2 SMNVEV (reference sequence). The CDR3 is 15 amino acids. In DNA form, the CDR3 reads TGTGCCAGCAGTTCCAGGGACAGGGGGCCGGGAAAACTGTTTTTT. Protein: CASSSRDRGPGKLFF.

CDR3 in DNA: TGTGCCTGGAGGGGCTCTAACTATGGCTACACCTTC. Translation gives CAWRGSNYGYTF. This sequence joins TRBV30 and TRBJ1-2; D not resolved. V was trimmed by 3 bases and J by 0 bases, leaving 5 bases between them. Germline lookup yields CDR1 GTSNPN and CDR2 SVGIG (reference sequence). This CDR3 comprises 12 residues. Full variable domain (missing parts from reference TRBV30 and TRBJ1-2): SQTIHQWPATLVQPVGSPLSLECTVEGTSNPNLYWYRQAAGRGLQLLFYSVGIGQISSEVPQNLSASRPQDRQFILSSKKLLLSDSGFYLCAWRGSNYGYTFGSGTRLTVV.

The chain has TRBV5-4 and TRBJ2-7, with D perhaps given as TRBD1 or TRBD2 (5 bases each). The CDR3 contains 15 residues. V was shortened by 0 bases and J by 2 bases, with 12 bases between the two germline ends. Germline loops: CDR1 SGHNT, CDR2 YYREEE (reference sequence). The CDR3 region has the DNA TGTGCCAGCAGCTTGGGGCAGGGACCGACCTACGAGCAGTACTTC. Encoded protein: CASSLGQGPTYEQYF.